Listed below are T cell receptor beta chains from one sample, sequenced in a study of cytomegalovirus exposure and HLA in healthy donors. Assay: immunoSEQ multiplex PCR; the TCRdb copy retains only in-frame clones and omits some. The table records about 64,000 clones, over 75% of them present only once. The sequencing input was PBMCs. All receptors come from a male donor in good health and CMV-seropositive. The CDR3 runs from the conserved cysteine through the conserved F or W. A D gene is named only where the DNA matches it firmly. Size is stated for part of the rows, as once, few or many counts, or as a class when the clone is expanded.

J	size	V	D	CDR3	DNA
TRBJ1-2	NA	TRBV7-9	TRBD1	CASSPRTGINYGYTF	TGTGCCAGCAGCCCAAGGACAGGTATCAACTATGGCTACACCTTC
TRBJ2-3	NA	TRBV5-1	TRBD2	CASSGGGSSTDTQYF	TGCGCCAGCAGCGGCGGGGGGTCTAGCACAGATACGCAGTATTTT
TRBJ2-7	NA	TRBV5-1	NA	CASSLGNGIGSYEQYF	TGCGCCAGCAGCTTGGGAAATGGCATTGGCTCCTACGAGCAGTACTTC
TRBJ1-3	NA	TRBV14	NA	CASSQTGGNTIYF	TGTGCCAGCAGTCAGACTGGAGGAAACACCATATATTTT
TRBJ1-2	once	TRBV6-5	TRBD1	CASSLPGQGKYGYTF	TGTGCCAGCAGTCTCCCTGGACAGGGAAAATATGGCTACACCTTC
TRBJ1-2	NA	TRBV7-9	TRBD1	CASSLGGYPWDQGEYGYTF	TGTGCCAGCAGCTTAGGAGGATACCCGTGGGACCAGGGGGAGTATGGCTACACCTTC
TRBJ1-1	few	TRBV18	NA	CASSPQRLTEAFF	TGTGCCAGCTCACCACAGCGGCTCACTGAAGCTTTCTTT
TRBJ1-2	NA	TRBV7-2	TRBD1	CASSLGGGSYGYTF	TGTGCCAGCAGCTTAGGAGGGGGCAGTTATGGCTACACCTTC
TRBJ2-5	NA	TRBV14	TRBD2	CASSQLTSGGGETQYF	TGTGCCAGCAGCCAACTAACTAGCGGGGGAGGGGAGACCCAGTACTTC
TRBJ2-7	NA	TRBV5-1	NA	CASSLAPQAYEQYF	TGCGCCAGCAGCTTGGCCCCGCAGGCCTACGAGCAGTACTTC
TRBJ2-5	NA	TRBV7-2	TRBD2	CASSPPSGTSGLGTQYF	TGTGCCAGCAGTCCCCCGTCCGGGACTAGCGGATTGGGGACCCAGTACTTC
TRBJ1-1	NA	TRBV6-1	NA	CASTRAGDTEAFF	TGTGCCAGCACAAGGGCAGGGGACACTGAAGCTTTCTTT
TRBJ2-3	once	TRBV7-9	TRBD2	CASSLDGASGVRDTQYF	TGTGCCAGCAGCTTAGATGGGGCTAGCGGGGTACGAGATACGCAGTATTTT
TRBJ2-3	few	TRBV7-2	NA	CASSLEWVGAEYTDTQYF	TGTGCCAGCAGCTTAGAATGGGTGGGGGCCGAATACACAGATACGCAGTATTTT
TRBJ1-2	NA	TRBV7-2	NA	CASSHQTANYGYTF	TGTGCCAGCAGCCACCAGACAGCAAACTATGGCTACACCTTC
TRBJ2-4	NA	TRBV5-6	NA	CASTSYGGHAKNIQYF	TGTGCCAGCACCTCTTACGGGGGGCACGCCAAAAACATTCAGTACTTC
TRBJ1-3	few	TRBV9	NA	CASSVGSGVGNTIYF	TGTGCCAGCAGCGTAGGTTCGGGGGTTGGAAACACCATATATTTT
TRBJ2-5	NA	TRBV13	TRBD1	CASSFSVQGTQETQYF	TGTGCCAGCAGCTTTTCCGTACAGGGGACCCAAGAGACCCAGTACTTC
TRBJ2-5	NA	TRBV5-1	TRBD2	CASSLGAGIGTSRPETQYF	TGCGCCAGCAGCTTGGGAGCAGGCATTGGGACTAGTCGCCCAGAGACCCAGTACTTC
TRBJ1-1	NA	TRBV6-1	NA	CASSEVVGEGAFF	TGTGCCAGCAGTGAAGTTGTCGGGGAAGGAGCTTTCTTT
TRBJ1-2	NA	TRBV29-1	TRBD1	CSAVGDRAYGYTF	TGCAGCGCCGTCGGGGACAGGGCTTATGGCTACACCTTC
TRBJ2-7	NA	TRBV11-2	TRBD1	CASSLVAGGFDEQYF	TGTGCCAGCAGCTTAGTGGCAGGGGGCTTCGACGAGCAGTACTTC
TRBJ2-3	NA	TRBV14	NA	CASSQLQGGGPDTQYF	TGTGCCAGCAGCCAACTACAGGGTGGTGGCCCAGATACGCAGTATTTT
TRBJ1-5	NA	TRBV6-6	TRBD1	CASRGTGNGGNQPQHF	TGTGCCAGCAGGGGGACAGGGAATGGGGGCAATCAGCCCCAGCATTTT
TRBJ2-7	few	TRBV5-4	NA	CASSPRGEFGARPYEQYF	TGTGCCAGCAGCCCCCGTGGTGAGTTTGGAGCCCGACCCTACGAGCAGTACTTC
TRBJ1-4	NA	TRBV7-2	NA	CASSRLYATNEKLFF	TGTGCCAGCAGCCGACTGTATGCAACTAATGAAAAACTGTTTTTT
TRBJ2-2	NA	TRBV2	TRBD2	CASKRRTSAGTGELFF	TGTGCCAGTAAACGAAGGACTAGCGCGGGCACCGGGGAGCTGTTTTTT
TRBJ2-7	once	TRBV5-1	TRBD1	CASSLEGRGRYEQYF	TGCGCCAGCAGCTTGGAGGGCAGGGGGCGCTACGAGCAGTACTTC
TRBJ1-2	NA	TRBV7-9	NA	CASSLTLGLTNYGYTF	TGTGCCAGCAGCTTAACCCTCGGACTGACTAACTATGGCTACACCTTC
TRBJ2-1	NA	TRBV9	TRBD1	CASSGQTGSHNEQFF	TGTGCCAGCAGCGGACAGACAGGGTCCCACAATGAGCAGTTCTTC
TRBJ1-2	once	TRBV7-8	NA	CASSLVGQGLGGYTF	TGTGCCAGCAGCTTAGTAGGGCAGGGGCTAGGTGGCTACACCTTC
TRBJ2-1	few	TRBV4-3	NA	CASSQDPAGRYNEQFF	TGCGCCAGCAGCCAAGATCCCGCGGGCCGCTACAATGAGCAGTTCTTC
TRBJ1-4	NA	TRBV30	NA	CAWSVGHREKLFF	TGTGCCTGGAGTGTAGGACACCGTGAAAAACTGTTTTTT
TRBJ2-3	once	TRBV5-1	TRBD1	CASSIGPGGADTQYF	TGCGCCAGCAGCATTGGCCCAGGGGGAGCAGATACGCAGTATTTT
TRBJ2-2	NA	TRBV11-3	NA	CASAGTNTGELFF	TGTGCCAGCGCAGGGACGAACACCGGGGAGCTGTTTTTT
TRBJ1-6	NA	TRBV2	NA	CASSLDGSSYNSPLHF	TGTGCCAGCAGTCTGGACGGGAGCTCCTATAATTCACCCCTCCACTTT
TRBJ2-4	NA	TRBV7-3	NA	CASSLGAENIQYF	TGTGCCAGCAGCTTAGGGGCGGAAAACATTCAGTACTTC
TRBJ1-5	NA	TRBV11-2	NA	CASSLDPDTSNQPQHF	TGTGCCAGCAGCTTAGACCCGGACACCAGCAATCAGCCCCAGCATTTT
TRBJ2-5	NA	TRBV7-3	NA	CASSSRREETQYF	TGTGCCAGCAGCTCTAGACGGGAAGAGACCCAGTACTTC
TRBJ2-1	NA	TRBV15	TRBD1	CATSREARTGGLDEQFF	TGTGCCACCAGCAGAGAGGCTAGGACAGGGGGGCTCGATGAGCAGTTCTTC
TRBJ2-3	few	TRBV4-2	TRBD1	CASSQDPTGSPDTQYF	TGTGCCAGCAGCCAAGATCCGACAGGGAGTCCAGATACGCAGTATTTT
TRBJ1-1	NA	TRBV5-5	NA	CASSLSREAFF	TGTGCCAGCAGCTTGTCCAGGGAAGCTTTCTTT
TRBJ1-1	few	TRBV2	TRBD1	CASSPRRDRAIGAFF	TGTGCCAGCAGTCCACGCCGAGACAGGGCCATCGGGGCTTTCTTT
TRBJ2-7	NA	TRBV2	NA	CASNSMGGYEQYF	TGTGCCAGCAATTCCATGGGCGGGTACGAGCAGTACTTC
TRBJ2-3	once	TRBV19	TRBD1	CATGRTGSTDTQYF	TGTGCCACCGGAAGGACAGGAAGCACAGATACGCAGTATTTT
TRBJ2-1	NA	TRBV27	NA	CASSIRDNNEQFF	TGTGCCAGCAGTATCCGGGACAACAATGAGCAGTTCTTC
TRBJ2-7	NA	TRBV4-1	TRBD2	CASSQHSGGATYEQYF	TGCGCCAGCAGCCAACATAGCGGGGGGGCGACCTACGAGCAGTACTTC
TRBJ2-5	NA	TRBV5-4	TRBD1	CASSQGDREETQYF	TGTGCCAGCAGCCAGGGGGACAGGGAGGAGACCCAGTACTTC
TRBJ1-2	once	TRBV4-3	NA	CASSQEVRGGYGYTF	TGCGCCAGCAGCCAAGAGGTCCGGGGGGGCTATGGCTACACCTTC
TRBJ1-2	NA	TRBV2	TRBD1	CASDQGTGGYGYTF	TGTGCCAGCGACCAAGGGACAGGGGGCTATGGCTACACCTTC
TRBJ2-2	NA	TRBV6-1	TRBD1	CASRRTGGTGELFF	TGTGCCAGCAGGCGGACAGGGGGCACCGGGGAGCTGTTTTTT
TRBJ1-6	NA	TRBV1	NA	CTSSQTGTAVYCDSSSYNSPLHF	TGCACCAGCAGCCAAACCGGGACAGCGGTCTATTGTGACTCTAGCTCCTATAATTCCCCCCTCCACTTT
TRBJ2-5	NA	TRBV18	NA	CASSPLGGLQETQYF	TGTGCCAGCTCACCACTAGGCGGCCTCCAAGAGACCCAGTACTTC
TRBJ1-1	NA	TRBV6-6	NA	CASSYSDRNTEAFF	TGTGCCAGCAGTTACTCTGACAGGAACACTGAAGCTTTCTTT
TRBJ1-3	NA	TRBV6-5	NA	CASSSRGLHSGNTIYF	TGTGCCAGCAGTTCCCGGGGTCTACACTCTGGAAACACCATATATTTT
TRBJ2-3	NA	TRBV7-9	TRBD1	CASSRLGTGRTDTQYF	TGTGCCAGCAGCCGCTTAGGGACAGGGAGAACAGATACGCAGTATTTT
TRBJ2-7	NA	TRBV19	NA	CASSSAIRYEQYF	TGTGCCAGTAGTTCCGCGATTCGCTACGAGCAGTACTTC
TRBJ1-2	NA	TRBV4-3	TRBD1	CASSHAGGIGYTF	TGCGCCAGCAGCCATGCAGGGGGAATTGGCTACACCTTC
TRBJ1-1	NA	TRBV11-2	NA	CASRRGWVNTEAFF	TGTGCCAGCCGGAGGGGATGGGTGAACACTGAAGCTTTCTTT